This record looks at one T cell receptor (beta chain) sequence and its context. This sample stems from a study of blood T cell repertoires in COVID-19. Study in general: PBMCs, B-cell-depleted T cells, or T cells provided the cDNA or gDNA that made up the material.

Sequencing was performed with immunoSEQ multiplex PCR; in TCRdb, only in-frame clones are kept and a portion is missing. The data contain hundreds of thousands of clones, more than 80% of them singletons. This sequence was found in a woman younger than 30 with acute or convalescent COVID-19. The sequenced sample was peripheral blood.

The CDR3 DNA sequence: TGTGCCAGCAGTTACTCGGAAGAGACAGACCAGTACTTC. Its protein product is CASSYSEETDQYF. The rearrangement links TRBV6-2 or TRBV6-3 to TRBJ2-7; the D gene is possibly TRBD1 (5 bases). Germline lookup yields CDR1 MNHEY and CDR2 SVGEGT. Between the trimmed V and J ends, which lost 0 bases and 10 bases, there was a span of 13 bases. The CDR3 length is 13 residues.